The 23 T cell receptor beta chains listed next were all sequenced from one sample in a study of glioma-infiltrating T cells. TCR alpha and beta CDR3 regions were amplified from RNA using iRepertoire nested multiplex PCR. TCRdb independently ran MiXCR on the multiplex PCR reads; one entry per CDR3 protein. Of 160,000 or so distinct CDR3 sequences in the sample, around 40% are singletons; the top ten hold around 5.3%. Specimen: glioma tissue, nonneoplastic brain tissue, or PBMCs (not recorded which). These receptor sequences come from a human donor with low-grade glioma or glioblastoma, undergoing nonglioma brain surgery, or in good health (not recorded which).

In the case of this clonotype: It may be a read error: a sequence one base away is much more abundant. The J gene is TRBJ2-3, the V gene TRBV24-1; no definite D call. CDR3 size: 16 residues. V was pared by 5 bases and J by 0 bases, with 14 bases between. Germline V gives CDR1 KGHDR, CDR2 SFDVKD. This chain's CDR3 is CATSVESWPSTDTQYF. The CDR3 DNA reads as TGTGCCACCAGTGTAGAAAGCTGGCCTAGCACAGATACGCAGTATTTT.

J is TRBJ2-3 and V is TRBV7-3; the D gene could be TRBD1 or TRBD2 (5 bases each). The CDR3 loop spans 15 amino acids. Germline values: CDR1 SGHTA, CDR2 FQGTGA. V lost 5 bases and J lost 2, with 14 bases in between. The CDR3 is CASSLGDRITDTQYF. The CDR3 nucleotides are TGTGCCAGCAGCCTAGGGGACCGTATCACAGATACGCAGTATTTT.

This clonotype was detected ten times or more. V gene TRBV27 combines with J gene TRBJ2-5; TRBD2 agrees at 12 bases. The J segment lost 3 bases and the V segment lost 9 bases, leaving 14 bases of the junction unmatched. The CDR3 is 17 amino acids. Germline CDR1 and CDR2: MNHEY and SMNVEV (reference sequence). This CDR3 reads CASSHTGTSGFKETQYF. The CDR3 DNA follows: TGTGCCAGTAGCCATACCGGGACTAGCGGGTTTAAAGAGACCCAGTACTTC.

This clonotype was observed a handful of times. The V call is TRBV7-9, the J call TRBJ2-1, with a weak D call TRBD1 (6 bases). This CDR3 is built from 17 residues. Trimming took off 6 bases at V and 0 bases at J, with 18 bases between the two ends. Germline lookup yields CDR1 SEHNR and CDR2 FQNEAQ (reference sequence). For the CDR3, the DNA is TGTGCCAGCAGTTCCCTCAGGGGTGGGAGCTCCTACAATGAGCAGTTCTTC. Residues: CASSSLRGGSSYNEQFF.

Only a few counts were recorded for this clonotype. The gene calls are TRBV18 and TRBJ2-1, with 10 bases aligning to TRBD2. V lost 2 bases, J lost 5 bases, and 3 bases stayed unmatched. CDR1 and CDR2 (germline): KGHSH, LQKENI. The length of the CDR3 is 15 residues. The CDR3 DNA reads as TGTGCCAGCTCACCATTCCTAGCGGGGGACAATGAGCAGTTCTTC. Translation gives CASSPFLAGDNEQFF.

V and J are TRBV18 and TRBJ1-5, with 7 bases lining up with TRBD1. J gave up 1 base and V 4 bases, and 7 bases lay outside the gene matches. Per the germline V gene, CDR1 is KGHSH and CDR2 is LQKENI. The CDR3 has 16 amino acids. CDR3 sequence: CASSLVPGQSNQPQHF. The CDR3 bases are TGTGCCAGCTCACTGGTGCCGGGACAGAGCAATCAGCCCCAGCATTTT.

This clonotype was recorded a few times. V is TRBV19 and J is TRBJ2-1; no clear D gene. The V gene's germline CDR1 is LNHDA and CDR2 SQIVND (reference sequence). The CDR3 spans 14 residues. The ends were cut back, 2 bases at V and 3 bases at J, with 8 bases in the middle. Here the CDR3 reads CASSIRGGYNEQFF. The CDR3 DNA reads TGTGCCAGTAGTATACGTGGCGGCTACAATGAGCAGTTCTTC.

This clonotype occurred a few times. This chain uses TRBV29-1 with TRBJ1-2; D is ambiguous. Per the germline V gene, CDR1 is SQVTM and CDR2 is ANQGSEA. Trimming left V 4 bases short and J 2 bases short, with 5 bases between. The CDR3 runs to 11 residues. CDR3 sequence (DNA): TGCAGCGTTGGCGGGAACTATGGCTACACCTTC. Protein product: CSVGGNYGYTF.

At least ten counts were recorded for this clonotype. The rearrangement joins TRBV6-1 to TRBJ1-1, with TRBD1 as a possible D gene (6 bases). V gave up 4 bases and J gave up 8 bases, with 17 bases separating them. The V gene's germline CDR1 is MNHNS and CDR2 SASEGT. The CDR3 loop spans 14 amino acids. The CDR3: CASSGTRDKQEAFF. CDR3 coding DNA: TGTGCCAGCAGTGGGACCCGGGACAAGCAGGAAGCTTTCTTT.

About this clonotype: Possible read error: a much larger clone is one base away. The chain combines TRBV20-1 with TRBJ2-7; possibly TRBD1 or TRBD2 for D (5 bases each). The CDR3 contains 13 residues. CDR1 and CDR2 (germline): DFQATT, SNEGSKA (reference sequence). The chain's CDR3 is CSASMLGTYGQYF. CDR3 coding DNA: TGCAGTGCTAGTATGCTCGGGACCTACGGGCAGTACTTC.

With respect to this clonotype: No conserved phenylalanine or tryptophan is present at the end of the CDR3, so a read error is the likely explanation. This chain uses TRBV20-1 with TRBJ1-3; weak D call: TRBD1 (6 bases). V lost 4 bases and J 0 bases, leaving 13 bases between the germline ends. CDR3 size: 15 residues. Germline V gene sequence: CDR1 DFQATT, CDR2 SNEGSKA (reference sequence). The CDR3 here is CSAIHRVFSGNTIYL. The CDR3 DNA sequence: TGCAGTGCTATCCACAGGGTATTCTCTGGAAACACCATATATCTT.

In its sample, this clonotype was seen many times. This rearrangement joins TRBV28 to TRBJ1-1; 11 bases align to TRBD1. CDR1 MDHEN and CDR2 SYDVKM come from the germline V gene. This CDR3 has 16 amino acids. J lost 5 bases, V lost 1 base, and 6 bases had no gene match. Written as DNA, the CDR3 is TGTGCCAGCAGTTTATTGGGACAGGGGGGGATGACTGAAGCTTTCTTT. Protein sequence: CASSLLGQGGMTEAFF.

The chain's CDR3 is CASILNWGEAFF. For the CDR3, the DNA is TGTGCCAGCATACTTAACTGGGGTGAAGCTTTCTTT. V is TRBV12-3 or TRBV12-4 and J is TRBJ1-1; the D is unclear. With 7 bases removed from V and 7 bases from J, the gap between germline ends came to 13 bases. CDR3 length: 12 residues.

V is TRBV4-3 and J is TRBJ2-3; D might be TRBD1 (5 bases). CDR3 length equals 15 residues. CDR1 and CDR2 from the germline V gene are LGHNA and YSLEER. V was shortened by 0 bases and J by 5 bases, with 12 bases between the two germline ends. This CDR3 is CASSQDRRQQDTQYF. As DNA, the CDR3 is TGCGCCAGCAGCCAAGACCGCAGACAGCAAGATACGCAGTATTTT.

This clonotype was detected a few times. The chain recombines TRBV14 with TRBJ2-7; a possible D gene is TRBD2 (6 bases). The germline CDR1 and CDR2 sequences are SGHDN and FVKESK. This CDR3 is 16 amino acids long. Trimming removed 0 bases from V and 7 bases from J, with 19 bases in between. CDR3 region: CASSQERGGTLGEQYF. As DNA, the CDR3 is TGTGCCAGCAGCCAAGAAAGAGGCGGGACGTTGGGTGAGCAGTACTTC.

This clonotype was picked up a small number of times. A much larger clonotype is one base distant, so this may be a read error. This chain joins TRBV3-1 and TRBJ2-5; 8 bases agree with TRBD2. This CDR3 contains 15 residues. J gave up 0 bases and V 5 bases, and 5 bases lay outside the gene matches. Germline CDR1 and CDR2: LGHDT and YNNKEL (reference sequence). The CDR3, as DNA: TGTGCCAGCAGCAAGCAACTAGCGGACCAAGAGACCCAGTACTTC. This sequence encodes CASSKQLADQETQYF.

This clonotype was counted only a few times. The V gene is TRBV29-1, the J gene TRBJ2-3; D is ambiguous. This CDR3 has 13 amino acids. The germline CDR1 and CDR2 sequences are SQVTM and ANQGSEA. V was shortened by 4 bases and J by 5 bases, with 13 bases between the two germline ends. The CDR3 here is CSVGRQRGDTQYF. The CDR3 region has the DNA TGCAGCGTTGGACGTCAGCGCGGAGATACGCAGTATTTT.

Concerning this clonotype itself: The junction and the germline gene differ at one end; a read error may be behind it. This chain uses TRBV5-1 with TRBJ1-1; TRBD1 matches 7 bases. The length of the CDR3 is 17 residues. Germline lookup yields CDR1 SGHRS and CDR2 YFSETQ. CDR3 protein: CASSSYRGTGGDTEALF. Here the CDR3 DNA reads TGCGCCAGCAGCTCCTACAGGGGCACGGGGGGGGACACTGAAGCTTTGTTT.

This clonotype was detected only once. Just one base apart from a much larger clone, this may be a read error. The chain combines TRBV12-3 or TRBV12-4 with TRBJ2-5, with D perhaps TRBD2 (6 bases). The CDR3 spans 13 residues. Trimming left V 5 bases short and J 4 bases short, with 11 bases between. The CDR3 coding sequence is TGTGCCAGCAGTCAGCTAGCGAGAGAGACCCAGTACTTC. This sequence encodes CASSQLARETQYF.

In this sample, this clonotype turned up many times. The V gene is TRBV20-1, the J gene TRBJ1-1; perhaps TRBD1 as D (5 bases). The V end lost 5 bases, the J end lost 4 bases, and 14 bases lay between the germline ends. This CDR3 region has 13 residues. Per germline, CDR1 DFQATT and CDR2 SNEGSKA (reference sequence). In DNA form, the CDR3 reads TGCAGTGCTCCCAGAGCGGGGGGCACTGAAGCTTTCTTT. Protein product: CSAPRAGGTEAFF.

Note on this clonotype: Germline is not matched at one junction end, which may reflect a read error. V is TRBV20-1 and J is TRBJ1-5; D possibly corresponds to TRBD1 (5 bases). This CDR3 has 15 residues. The germline CDR1 and CDR2 sequences are DFQATT and SNEGSKA (reference sequence). The CDR3: CSATRQFDSNQSQHF. The CDR3 DNA reads TGCAGTGCTACTAGACAGTTTGATAGCAATCAGTCCCAGCATTTT.

The CDR3: CASSQEQGVNSPLHF. Written as DNA, the CDR3 is TGTGCCAGCAGCCAAGAACAGGGCGTCAATTCACCCCTCCACTTT. The V call is TRBV3-1, the J call TRBJ1-6; D may be TRBD1 (6 bases). The germline V and J ends were trimmed by 0 bases and 7 bases, with 10 bases remaining between them. CDR1 LGHDT and CDR2 YNNKEL come from the germline V gene (reference sequence). This CDR3 spans 15 amino acids.

The table lists this clonotype with many counts. This chain uses TRBV20-1 with TRBJ2-7, with D tentatively TRBD1 (6 bases). CDR3 length: 15 amino acids. Germline V lookup: CDR1 DFQATT, CDR2 SNEGSKA (reference sequence). V was trimmed by 3 bases and J by 3 bases, leaving 18 bases between them. The CDR3 here is CSASPRRTVDYEQYF. For the CDR3, the DNA is TGCAGTGCTAGTCCCAGACGGACAGTAGACTACGAGCAGTACTTC.